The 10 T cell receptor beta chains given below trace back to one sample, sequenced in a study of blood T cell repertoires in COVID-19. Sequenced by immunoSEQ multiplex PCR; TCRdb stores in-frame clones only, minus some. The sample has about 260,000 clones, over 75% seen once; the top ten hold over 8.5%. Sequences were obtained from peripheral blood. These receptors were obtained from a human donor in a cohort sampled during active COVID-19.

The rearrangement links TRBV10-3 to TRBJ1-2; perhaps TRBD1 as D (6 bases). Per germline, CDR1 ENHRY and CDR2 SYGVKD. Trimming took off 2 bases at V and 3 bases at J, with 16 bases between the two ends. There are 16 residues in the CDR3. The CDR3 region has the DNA TGTGCCATCAGTGAGCCCCACAGGGTGGGTGACTATGGCTACACCTTC. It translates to CAISEPHRVGDYGYTF.

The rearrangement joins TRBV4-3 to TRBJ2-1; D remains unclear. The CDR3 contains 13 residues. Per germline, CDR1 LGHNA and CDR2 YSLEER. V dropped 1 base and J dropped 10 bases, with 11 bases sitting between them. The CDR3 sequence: CASSQVDSWEQFF. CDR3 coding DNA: TGCGCCAGCAGCCAAGTTGATAGCTGGGAGCAGTTCTTC.

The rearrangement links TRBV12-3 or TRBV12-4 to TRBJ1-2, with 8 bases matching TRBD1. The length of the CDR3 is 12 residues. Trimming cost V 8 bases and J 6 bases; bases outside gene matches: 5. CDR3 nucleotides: TGTGCCAGCGCCGACAGGGGACATGGCTACACCTTC. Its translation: CASADRGHGYTF.

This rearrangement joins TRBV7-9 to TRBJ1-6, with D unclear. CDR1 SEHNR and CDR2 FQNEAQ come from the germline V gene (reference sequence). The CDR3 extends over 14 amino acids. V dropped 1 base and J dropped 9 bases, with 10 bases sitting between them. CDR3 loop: CASSLGLEGSPLHF. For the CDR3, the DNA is TGTGCCAGCAGCTTAGGGCTAGAGGGTTCACCCCTCCACTTT. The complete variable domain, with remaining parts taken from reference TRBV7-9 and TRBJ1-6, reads DTGVSQNPRHKITKRGQNVTFRCDPISEHNRLYWYRQTLGQGPEFLTYFQNEAQLEKSRLLSDRFSAERPKGSFSTLEIQRTEQGDSAMYLCASSLGLEGSPLHFGNGTRLTVT.

The CDR3 sequence: CASSREAGGPGDTQYF. The CDR3 nucleotides read TGTGCCAGCAGCCGCGAGGCGGGGGGGCCGGGTGATACGCAGTATTTT. This chain joins TRBV7-8 and TRBJ2-3, with TRBD2 identical over 9 bases. In germline, CDR1 is SGHVS, CDR2 FQNEAQ. Germline trimming cut 5 bases from V and 6 bases from J; bases unmatched to any gene: 12. There are 16 residues in the CDR3.

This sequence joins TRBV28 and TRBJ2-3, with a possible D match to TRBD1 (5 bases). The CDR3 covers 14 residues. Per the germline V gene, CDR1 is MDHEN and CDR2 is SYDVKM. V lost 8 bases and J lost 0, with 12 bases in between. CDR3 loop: CASEYRGSTDTQYF. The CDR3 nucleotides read TGTGCCAGCGAATATAGGGGTAGCACAGATACGCAGTATTTT. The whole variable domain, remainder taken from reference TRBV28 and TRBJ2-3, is DVKVTQSSRYLVKRTGEKVFLECVQDMDHENMFWYRQDPGLGLRLIYFSYDVKMKEKGDIPEGYSVSREKKERFSLILESASTNQTSMYLCASEYRGSTDTQYFGPGTRLTVL.

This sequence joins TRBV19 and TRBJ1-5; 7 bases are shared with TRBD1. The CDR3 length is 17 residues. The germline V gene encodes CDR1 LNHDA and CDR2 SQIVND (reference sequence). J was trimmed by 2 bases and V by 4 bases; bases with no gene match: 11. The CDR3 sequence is CASSTRQGRTGNQPQHF. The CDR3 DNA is TGTGCCAGTAGTACTCGACAGGGACGGACGGGCAATCAGCCCCAGCATTTT. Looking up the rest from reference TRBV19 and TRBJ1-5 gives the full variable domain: DGGITQSPKYLFRKEGQNVTLSCEQNLNHDAMYWYRQDPGQGLRLIYYSQIVNDFQKGDIAEGYSVSREKKESFPLTVTSAQKNPTAFYLCASSTRQGRTGNQPQHFGDGTRLSIL.

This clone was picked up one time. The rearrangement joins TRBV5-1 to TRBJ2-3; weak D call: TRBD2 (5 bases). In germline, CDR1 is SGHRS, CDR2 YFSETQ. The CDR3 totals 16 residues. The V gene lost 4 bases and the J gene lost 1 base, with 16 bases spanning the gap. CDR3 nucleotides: TGCGCCAGCAGCCCCGCGAGTAGCGCACGCACAGATACGCAGTATTTT. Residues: CASSPASSARTDTQYF.

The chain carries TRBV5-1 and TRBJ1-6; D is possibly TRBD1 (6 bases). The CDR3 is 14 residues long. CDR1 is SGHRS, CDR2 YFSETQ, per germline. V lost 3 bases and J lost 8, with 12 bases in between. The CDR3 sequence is CASSSGQGYSPLHF. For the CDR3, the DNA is TGCGCCAGCAGCTCGGGCCAGGGGTATTCACCCCTCCACTTT.

The DNA of the CDR3 is TGTGCCAGTACCCATCCCTTCGGGGAAGGAAGAAACACCATATATTTT. This codes for CASTHPFGEGRNTIYF. The chain links TRBV19 to TRBJ1-3; D is undetermined. This CDR3 is built from 16 residues. CDR1 and CDR2 (germline): LNHDA, SQIVND (reference sequence). V was trimmed by 7 bases and J by 5 bases, leaving 21 bases between them.